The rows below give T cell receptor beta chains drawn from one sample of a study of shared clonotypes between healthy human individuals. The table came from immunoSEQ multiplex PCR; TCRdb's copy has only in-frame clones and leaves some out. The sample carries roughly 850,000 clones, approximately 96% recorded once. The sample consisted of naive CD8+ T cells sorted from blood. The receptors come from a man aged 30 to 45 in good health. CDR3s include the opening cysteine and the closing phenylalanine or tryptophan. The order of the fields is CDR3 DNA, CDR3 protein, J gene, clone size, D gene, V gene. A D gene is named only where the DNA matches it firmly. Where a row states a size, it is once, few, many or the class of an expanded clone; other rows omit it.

CDR3nt: TGCAGCGTGAGGCCCGCAGGAGCATATGGCTACACCTTC
CDR3aa: CSVRPAGAYGYTF
j_gene: TRBJ1-2
abundance: .
d_gene: .
v_gene: TRBV29-1

CDR3nt: TGTGCCAGCAGTGAAGCGCATGGTCCAGGCACCTACGAGCAGTACTTC
CDR3aa: CASSEAHGPGTYEQYF
j_gene: TRBJ2-7
abundance: .
d_gene: .
v_gene: TRBV6-1

CDR3nt: TGTGCCAGCAGTCAACTATGGGGGGGACTAGGCCAAGAGACCCAGTACTTC
CDR3aa: CASSQLWGGLGQETQYF
j_gene: TRBJ2-5
abundance: .
d_gene: TRBD2
v_gene: TRBV27

CDR3nt: TGTGCCAGCAGCCTTGCCAGTGTGAACACTGAAGCTTTCTTT
CDR3aa: CASSLASVNTEAFF
j_gene: TRBJ1-1
abundance: .
d_gene: .
v_gene: TRBV13

CDR3nt: TGTGCCAGCAGCTTAGCTAGCGGAATCTACGAGCAGTACTTC
CDR3aa: CASSLASGIYEQYF
j_gene: TRBJ2-7
abundance: .
d_gene: .
v_gene: TRBV7-2

CDR3nt: TGTGCCAGCAGCCAGGATAACTGGGATTCGATCCTGACTAACTATGGCTACACCTTC
CDR3aa: CASSQDNWDSILTNYGYTF
j_gene: TRBJ1-2
abundance: .
d_gene: .
v_gene: TRBV4-2

CDR3nt: TGTGCCAGCAGCTTGGGAGGGGGCGTATCGGAGACCCAGTACTTC
CDR3aa: CASSLGGGVSETQYF
j_gene: TRBJ2-5
abundance: .
d_gene: .
v_gene: TRBV11-2

CDR3nt: TGTGCCAGCAGTTTGCGGCCGTTGAGCTCCTACGAGCAGTACTTC
CDR3aa: CASSLRPLSSYEQYF
j_gene: TRBJ2-7
abundance: .
d_gene: .
v_gene: TRBV27

CDR3nt: TGTGCCAGCAGTGACCCAAGACAGGGATGGTACCAAGAGACCCAGTACTTC
CDR3aa: CASSDPRQGWYQETQYF
j_gene: TRBJ2-5
abundance: .
d_gene: TRBD1
v_gene: TRBV6-1

CDR3nt: TGCGCCAGCAGCCACAGAACAGGGGTTTGGAATGAGCAGTTCTTC
CDR3aa: CASSHRTGVWNEQFF
j_gene: TRBJ2-1
abundance: .
d_gene: TRBD1
v_gene: TRBV5-1

CDR3nt: TGTGCCAGCAGCGAGGGGCTAGCGACTTCAGGGGCAGATACGCAGTATTTT
CDR3aa: CASSEGLATSGADTQYF
j_gene: TRBJ2-3
abundance: once
d_gene: .
v_gene: TRBV9

CDR3nt: TGCAGCGTTGATGGGGTTACGGGCGAGACCCAGTACTTC
CDR3aa: CSVDGVTGETQYF
j_gene: TRBJ2-5
abundance: .
d_gene: .
v_gene: TRBV29-1

CDR3nt: TGTGCCAGCAGTACCCGGAGGGGGAGTGGCGGGAGGGAAGGCCCCTACAATGAGCAGTTCTTC
CDR3aa: CASSTRRGSGGREGPYNEQFF
j_gene: TRBJ2-1
abundance: .
d_gene: TRBD2
v_gene: TRBV27

CDR3nt: TGTGCCAGCAGTGAACCGGACGCGGGCTACAATGAGCAGTTCTTC
CDR3aa: CASSEPDAGYNEQFF
j_gene: TRBJ2-1
abundance: once
d_gene: .
v_gene: TRBV2

CDR3nt: TGTGCCAGCAGAACAGGGGCCCGGGGCAATCAGCCCCAGCATTTT
CDR3aa: CASRTGARGNQPQHF
j_gene: TRBJ1-5
abundance: .
d_gene: TRBD1
v_gene: TRBV27

CDR3nt: TGTGCCAGCAGCTTGGGGGCTTCCGACAAGCATTTT
CDR3aa: CASSLGASDKHF
j_gene: TRBJ1-5
abundance: .
d_gene: .
v_gene: TRBV5-8

CDR3nt: TGTGCCAGCACCCAAGTTCCCGGGTCCTCTTTGTACGAGCAGTACTTC
CDR3aa: CASTQVPGSSLYEQYF
j_gene: TRBJ2-7
abundance: .
d_gene: .
v_gene: TRBV28

CDR3nt: TGTGCCACCAGCAGAGATACATCCTATGGCTACACCTTC
CDR3aa: CATSRDTSYGYTF
j_gene: TRBJ1-2
abundance: .
d_gene: .
v_gene: TRBV15

CDR3nt: TGTGCCAGCAGTCATTCTTCGGGTAGACTAGTGCGAAGCTACGAGCAGTACTTC
CDR3aa: CASSHSSGRLVRSYEQYF
j_gene: TRBJ2-7
abundance: .
d_gene: .
v_gene: TRBV5-6

CDR3nt: TGTGCCAGCAAGCAGGACGGAAGGTCCTACGAGCAGTACTTC
CDR3aa: CASKQDGRSYEQYF
j_gene: TRBJ2-7
abundance: .
d_gene: .
v_gene: TRBV11-2

CDR3nt: TGTGCCAGCAGCGTACATCGGCAGGGGGCGGGCACCGGGGAGCTGTTTTTT
CDR3aa: CASSVHRQGAGTGELFF
j_gene: TRBJ2-2
abundance: .
d_gene: TRBD1
v_gene: TRBV9

CDR3nt: TGTGCCAGCAGTTACTCGGGGAACCCAGATACGCAGTATTTT
CDR3aa: CASSYSGNPDTQYF
j_gene: TRBJ2-3
abundance: .
d_gene: .
v_gene: TRBV6-5

CDR3nt: TGTGCCAGCAGCGTAGATCGCGGCAGGGGGAACTATGGCTACACCTTC
CDR3aa: CASSVDRGRGNYGYTF
j_gene: TRBJ1-2
abundance: .
d_gene: TRBD1
v_gene: TRBV9

CDR3nt: TGTGCCAGCAGTCCAGCTGGCCGGACTAGCGGGAGGGTTTTCAATGAGCAGTTCTTC
CDR3aa: CASSPAGRTSGRVFNEQFF
j_gene: TRBJ2-1
abundance: .
d_gene: TRBD2
v_gene: TRBV28

CDR3nt: TGTGCCAGCAGCTCACAAGGACTAGCCCTTCGGCACAATGAGCAGTTCTTC
CDR3aa: CASSSQGLALRHNEQFF
j_gene: TRBJ2-1
abundance: .
d_gene: TRBD2
v_gene: TRBV7-2

CDR3nt: TGTGCCAGCAGTCCAGGGGCCCGATACGAGCAGTACTTC
CDR3aa: CASSPGARYEQYF
j_gene: TRBJ2-7
abundance: .
d_gene: .
v_gene: TRBV27

CDR3nt: TGTGCCAGCAGAGGACTAGCGGGAACCTACAATGAGCAGTTCTTC
CDR3aa: CASRGLAGTYNEQFF
j_gene: TRBJ2-1
abundance: .
d_gene: TRBD2
v_gene: TRBV2

CDR3nt: TGCGCCAGCAGTCTCTTTCGGGACGAAGGAACCTACGAGCAGTACTTC
CDR3aa: CASSLFRDEGTYEQYF
j_gene: TRBJ2-7
abundance: .
d_gene: .
v_gene: TRBV10-1

CDR3nt: TGTGCCAGCAGTCCGTTCAGGGGGCGGGACACTGAAGCTTTCTTT
CDR3aa: CASSPFRGRDTEAFF
j_gene: TRBJ1-1
abundance: .
d_gene: TRBD1
v_gene: TRBV6-1

CDR3nt: TGTGCCAGCAGCTTACTCACAGTGAACACTGAAGCTTTCTTT
CDR3aa: CASSLLTVNTEAFF
j_gene: TRBJ1-1
abundance: .
d_gene: .
v_gene: TRBV13

CDR3nt: TGTGCCAGCAGCCGGGACCTCGAAGGGGGAAAACTGTTTTTT
CDR3aa: CASSRDLEGGKLFF
j_gene: TRBJ1-4
abundance: .
d_gene: .
v_gene: TRBV7-9

CDR3nt: TGTGCCAGTGGACAGGCCTACGAGCAGTACTTC
CDR3aa: CASGQAYEQYF
j_gene: TRBJ2-7
abundance: .
d_gene: TRBD1
v_gene: TRBV5-6

CDR3nt: TGTGCCAGCAGTTATCACACCGGGACTAAGAACGGTGAGCAGTTCTTC
CDR3aa: CASSYHTGTKNGEQFF
j_gene: TRBJ2-1
abundance: .
d_gene: TRBD2
v_gene: TRBV27

CDR3nt: TGTGCCAGCACAGGACAGTGGAACACTGAAGCTTTCTTT
CDR3aa: CASTGQWNTEAFF
j_gene: TRBJ1-1
abundance: .
d_gene: .
v_gene: TRBV27

CDR3nt: TGTGCCAGCAGCGGCCTGGGAGAAAAACTGTTTTTT
CDR3aa: CASSGLGEKLFF
j_gene: TRBJ1-4
abundance: .
d_gene: .
v_gene: TRBV7-8

CDR3nt: TGTGCCAGCAGTTACTCGCTAGCGCCCCAAGAGACCCAGTACTTC
CDR3aa: CASSYSLAPQETQYF
j_gene: TRBJ2-5
abundance: .
d_gene: .
v_gene: TRBV6-5

CDR3nt: TGCAGCGTTGGACTCTTGAACACTGAAGCTTTCTTT
CDR3aa: CSVGLLNTEAFF
j_gene: TRBJ1-1
abundance: .
d_gene: .
v_gene: TRBV29-1

CDR3nt: TGTGCCAGTAGTATTCCGGAAACCTACGAGCAGTACTTC
CDR3aa: CASSIPETYEQYF
j_gene: TRBJ2-7
abundance: .
d_gene: .
v_gene: TRBV19

CDR3nt: TGTGCCAGCAGTTTCTTATTAGATACGCAGTATTTT
CDR3aa: CASSFLLDTQYF
j_gene: TRBJ2-3
abundance: .
d_gene: .
v_gene: TRBV28

CDR3nt: TGTGCCAGCAGCAGCCCGACAGGGAGGGGAGAGACCCAGTACTTC
CDR3aa: CASSSPTGRGETQYF
j_gene: TRBJ2-5
abundance: .
d_gene: .
v_gene: TRBV28

CDR3nt: TGTGCCAGCAGCTTTACACCGGGACAGGGGAATCCCGGGGAGCTGTTTTTT
CDR3aa: CASSFTPGQGNPGELFF
j_gene: TRBJ2-2
abundance: .
d_gene: TRBD1
v_gene: TRBV7-9

CDR3nt: TGTGCCGGACGAGGACAGGGCGGCGAGCAGTACTTC
CDR3aa: CAGRGQGGEQYF
j_gene: TRBJ2-7
abundance: .
d_gene: TRBD1
v_gene: TRBV4-2

CDR3nt: TGTGCCAGCAGCCACGGGGGATCTCAAGAGACCCAGTACTTC
CDR3aa: CASSHGGSQETQYF
j_gene: TRBJ2-5
abundance: .
d_gene: .
v_gene: TRBV9

CDR3nt: TGTGCCAGCAGTACCCATCGACAGGGATACCTTAAGGCAGGAGCTTTCTTT
CDR3aa: CASSTHRQGYLKAGAFF
j_gene: TRBJ1-1
abundance: .
d_gene: TRBD1
v_gene: TRBV28

CDR3nt: TGTGCCAGCATCAACTGGGACAGAGACAATACGCAGTATTTT
CDR3aa: CASINWDRDNTQYF
j_gene: TRBJ2-3
abundance: .
d_gene: TRBD1
v_gene: TRBV11-2

CDR3nt: TGTGCCAGCAGCCCTCGGGACTTAGTAACGGGCTACAATGAGCAGTTCTTC
CDR3aa: CASSPRDLVTGYNEQFF
j_gene: TRBJ2-1
abundance: .
d_gene: .
v_gene: TRBV9